This T cell receptor (beta chain) was recorded in a study of shared clonotypes between healthy human individuals. On the study more broadly: Three men and a couple of women, aged 18 to 49, were donors.

TCRdb's table, derived via immunoSEQ multiplex PCR, lists solely in-frame clones and lacks some. The table has about 320,000 clones, roughly 84% seen once. Material for sequencing was memory CD8+ T cells sorted from blood. Subset of the sample: CD45RO+ cells pooled with CCR7-negative TemRA cells. This sequence was found in a man younger than 30 in good health.

The CDR3, as DNA: TGTGCCAGCAGCTTCCGACCCTCCTACGAGCAGTACTTC. It yields the protein CASSFRPSYEQYF. V and J are TRBV5-4 and TRBJ2-7; D not certain. The germline V gene has CDR1 SGHNT and CDR2 YYREEE (reference sequence). The ends were cut back, 2 bases at V and 0 bases at J, with 6 bases in the middle. This CDR3 comprises 13 residues.